This T cell receptor (beta chain) was identified during a study of cytomegalovirus exposure and HLA in healthy donors. Points from the study as a whole: Rarity held for most TCR sequences, but there were some public TCRs that occurred in many donors. Accounts indicate the classifier identified cytomegalovirus status with strong specificity and sensitivity.

The CDR3 covers 15 residues. Germline V gives CDR1 MNHNS, CDR2 SASEGT. Trimming at V came to 5 bases and at J to 5 bases, leaving 11 bases not matched to a gene. As regards this clone: Its target is not known.

Using immunoSEQ multiplex PCR, the repertoire was profiled, and TCRdb retains in-frame clones only, with some absent. The sample yields tens of thousands of clones, around 94% seen once. The chain combines TRBV6-1 with TRBJ2-7; 8 nucleotides line up with TRBD2. This TCR was sampled from a man in his late teens or twenties in good health and CMV-seropositive. The specimen sequenced was PBMCs. DNA of the CDR3: TGTGCCAGCAGTCTTGTAGCGGGGAGGCGCCACGAGCAGTACTTC. Its protein product is CASSLVAGRRHEQYF.